This T cell receptor (beta chain) was observed in a study of human T cells and chemical hapten exposure. Study-wide context: Skin of the upper inner arm, around 2 cm by around 2 cm, received 2% DPC for sensitization. Findings of the study overall: Against controls, expanded TCRs gave rise to significantly more large CDR3 similarity clusters.

Between the trimmed V and J ends, which lost 0 bases and 0 bases, there was a span of 12 bases. The germline V gene encodes CDR1 MNHEY and CDR2 SVGAGI. CDR3 length equals 18 residues. Time point reported: patch test 3, about 24 weeks after DPC sensitization. Stated treatment: therapeutic diphenylcyclopropenone sensitization with weekly scalp DPC. TCRdb itself ran the RACE reads through MiXCR, one entry per CDR3 protein. The table includes 80,000 to 100,000 distinct CDR3 sequences, 27% detected once. Of note for this clonotype: The target antigen is unknown.

This clonotype originated in a man between 40 and 49 years old with alopecia areata. Some clones in this sample may be carry-over from other donors' samples. The chain links TRBV6-5 to TRBJ1-6; no clear D gene. The sequencing here drew on whole blood, taken in connection with sensitization to the hapten diphenylcyclopropenone (DPC). CDR3: CASSYSFVGSSYNSPLHF. CDR3 nucleotide sequence: TGTGCCAGCAGTTACTCTTTTGTGGGTAGCTCCTATAATTCACCCCTCCACTTT.